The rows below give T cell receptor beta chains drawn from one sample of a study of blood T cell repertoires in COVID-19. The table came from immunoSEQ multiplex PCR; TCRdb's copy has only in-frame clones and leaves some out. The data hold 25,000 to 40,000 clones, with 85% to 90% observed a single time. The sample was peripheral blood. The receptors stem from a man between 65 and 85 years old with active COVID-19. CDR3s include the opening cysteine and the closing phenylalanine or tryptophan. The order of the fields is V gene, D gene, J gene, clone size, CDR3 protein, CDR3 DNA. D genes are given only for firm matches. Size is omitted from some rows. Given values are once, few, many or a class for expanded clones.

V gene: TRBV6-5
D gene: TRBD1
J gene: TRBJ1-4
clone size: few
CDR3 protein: CASLDGQVENEKLFF
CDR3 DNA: TGTGCCAGCTTGGACGGACAGGTCGAAAACGAAAAACTGTTTTTT

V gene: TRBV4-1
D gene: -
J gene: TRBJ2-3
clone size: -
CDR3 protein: CASSQQGIGTDTQYF
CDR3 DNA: TGCGCCAGCAGCCAACAGGGTATTGGCACAGATACGCAGTATTTT

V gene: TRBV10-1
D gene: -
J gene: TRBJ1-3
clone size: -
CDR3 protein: CASSDSSGNTIYF
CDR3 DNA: TGCGCCAGCAGTGACAGCTCTGGAAACACCATATATTTT

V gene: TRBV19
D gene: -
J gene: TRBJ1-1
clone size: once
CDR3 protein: CASSTPWQSNTEAFF
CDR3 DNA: TGTGCCAGTAGTACCCCCTGGCAGTCGAACACTGAAGCTTTCTTT

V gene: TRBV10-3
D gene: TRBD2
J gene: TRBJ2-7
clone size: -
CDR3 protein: CAISEGLANEQYF
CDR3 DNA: TGTGCCATCAGTGAGGGACTAGCAAACGAGCAGTACTTC

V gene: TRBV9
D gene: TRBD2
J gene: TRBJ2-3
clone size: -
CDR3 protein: CASSVTSGRADTQYF
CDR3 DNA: TGTGCCAGCAGCGTTACTAGCGGGAGGGCAGATACGCAGTATTTT

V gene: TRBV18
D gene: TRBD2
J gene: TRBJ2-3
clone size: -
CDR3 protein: CASSLGTSGTDTQYF
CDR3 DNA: TGTGCCAGCTCACTCGGGACTAGCGGGACAGATACGCAGTATTTT

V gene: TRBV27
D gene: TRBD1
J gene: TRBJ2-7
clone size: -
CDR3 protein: CASSLSSRQGVPGQYF
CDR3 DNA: TGTGCCAGCAGTTTATCGAGTCGACAGGGGGTGCCTGGGCAGTACTTC

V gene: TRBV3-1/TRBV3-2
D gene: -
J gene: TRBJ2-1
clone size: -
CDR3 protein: CASSPSGGTYNEQFF
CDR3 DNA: TGTGCCAGCTCACCCTCGGGGGGCACTTACAATGAGCAGTTCTTC

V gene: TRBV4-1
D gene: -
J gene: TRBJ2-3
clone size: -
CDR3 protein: CASTQGKGKTDTQYF
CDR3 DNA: TGCGCCAGCACCCAAGGAAAGGGGAAGACAGATACGCAGTATTTT

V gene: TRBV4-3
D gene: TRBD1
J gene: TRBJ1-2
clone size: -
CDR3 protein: CASSQDPQGAYGYTF
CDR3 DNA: TGCGCCAGCAGCCAAGATCCACAGGGGGCATATGGCTACACCTTC